Following are 4 T cell receptor beta chains from one sample sequenced in a study of cytomegalovirus exposure and HLA in healthy donors. PCR involved 60 Vbeta and 13 Jbeta primers. Only in-frame clones appear in the TCRdb table, and some are missing; sequencing was by immunoSEQ multiplex PCR. The repertoire holds fewer than 250,000 clones, with approximately 78% as singletons. The sample comprised PBMCs. These receptors were collected from a male donor in good health and CMV-seronegative.

On this clone itself: This specimen includes other DNA sequences encoding the same CDR3. The rearrangement uses TRBV10-3 and TRBJ2-1; 7 bases line up with TRBD2. The length of the CDR3 is 17 residues. V lost 0 bases and J lost 5; bases outside the gene matches: 10. CDR1 and CDR2 (germline): ENHRY, SYGVKD. The CDR3 reads CAISESRASGDHNEQFF. The CDR3 DNA sequence: TGTGCCATCAGTGAGTCCCGGGCTAGCGGAGACCACAATGAGCAGTTCTTC.

This chain connects TRBV5-1 to TRBJ1-3; TRBD1 aligns across 10 bases. J lost 8 bases, V lost 0 bases, and 5 bases had no gene match. CDR3 length equals 15 residues. Germline CDR1 is SGHRS and CDR2 is YFSETQ. Here the CDR3 DNA reads TGCGCCAGCAGCTTGGCGACAGGGGGCGCAGACACCATATATTTT. It is translated as CASSLATGGADTIYF.

The chain couples TRBV14 to TRBJ1-2; D may be TRBD1 (6 bases). CDR3 length: 15 residues. CDR1 and CDR2 (germline): SGHDN, FVKESK. Trimming removed 2 bases from V and 4 bases from J, with 14 bases in between. CDR3 residues: CASSQKVGQIYGYTF. The CDR3 nucleotides are TGTGCCAGCAGCCAAAAAGTTGGACAGATCTATGGCTACACCTTC.

This clone was seen only once. For the CDR3, the DNA is TGTGCCAGCAGTTACGGGACAGGGGGCGGCTACGAGCAGTACTTC. This gives the protein CASSYGTGGGYEQYF. V usage is TRBV6-5 and J usage is TRBJ2-7, with 12 bases fitting TRBD1. The CDR3 covers 15 residues. Germline CDR1 and CDR2: MNHEY and SVGAGI. V shed 2 bases and J 3 bases; nucleotides not matched to a gene: 2.